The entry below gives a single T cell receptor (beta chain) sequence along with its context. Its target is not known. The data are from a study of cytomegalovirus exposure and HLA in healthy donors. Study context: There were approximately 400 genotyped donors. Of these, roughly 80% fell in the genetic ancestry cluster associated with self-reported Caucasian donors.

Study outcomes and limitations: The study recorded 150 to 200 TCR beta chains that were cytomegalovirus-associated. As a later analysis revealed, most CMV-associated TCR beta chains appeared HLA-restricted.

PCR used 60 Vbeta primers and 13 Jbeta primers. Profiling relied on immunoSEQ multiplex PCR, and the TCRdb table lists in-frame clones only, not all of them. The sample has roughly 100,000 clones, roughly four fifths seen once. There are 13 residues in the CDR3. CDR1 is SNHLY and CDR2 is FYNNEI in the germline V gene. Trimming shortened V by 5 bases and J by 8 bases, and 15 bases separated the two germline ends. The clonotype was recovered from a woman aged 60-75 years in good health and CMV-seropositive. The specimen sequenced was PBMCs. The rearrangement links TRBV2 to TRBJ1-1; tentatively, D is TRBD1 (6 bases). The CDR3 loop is CASSLTGPEEAFF. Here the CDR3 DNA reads TGTGCCAGCAGTCTGACAGGTCCCGAAGAAGCTTTCTTT.